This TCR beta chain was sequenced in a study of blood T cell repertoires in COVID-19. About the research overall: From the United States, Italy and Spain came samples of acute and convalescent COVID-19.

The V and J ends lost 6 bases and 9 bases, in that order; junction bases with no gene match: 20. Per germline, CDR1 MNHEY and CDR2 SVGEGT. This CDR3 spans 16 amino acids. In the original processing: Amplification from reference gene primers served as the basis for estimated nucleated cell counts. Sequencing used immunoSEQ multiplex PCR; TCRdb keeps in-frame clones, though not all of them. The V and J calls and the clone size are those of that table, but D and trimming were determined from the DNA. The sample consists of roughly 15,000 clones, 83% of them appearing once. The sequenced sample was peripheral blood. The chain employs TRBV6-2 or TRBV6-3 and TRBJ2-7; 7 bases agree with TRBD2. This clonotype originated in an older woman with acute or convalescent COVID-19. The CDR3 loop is CASSRALQEGLRGQYF. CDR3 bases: TGTGCCAGCAGCCGCGCCTTACAGGAGGGACTACGAGGGCAGTACTTC.